What follows are 13 T cell receptor beta chains derived from one specimen sequenced in a study of shared clonotypes between healthy human individuals. Method: immunoSEQ multiplex PCR; TCRdb's copy keeps in-frame clones and lacks some. The table records about 600,000 clones, around 97% of them present only once. The sequenced material came from naive CD4+ T cells sorted from blood. The subset here: CD45RA+ positively selected. The receptors were sampled from a woman aged 25-40 years in good health.

The chain recombines TRBV7-2 with TRBJ2-7, with 12 bases lining up with TRBD2. V lost 6 bases and J lost 6; bases outside the gene matches: 9. CDR3 length: 15 residues. Looked up from germline, CDR1 is SGHTA and CDR2 is FQGNSA. The CDR3 sequence: CASRSGLAGIFEQYF. The CDR3 region has the DNA TGTGCCAGCAGGTCCGGACTAGCGGGAATTTTCGAGCAGTACTTC.

The chain has TRBV2 and TRBJ1-4; TRBD1 matches at 10 bases. V shed 5 bases and J 8 bases; nucleotides not matched to a gene: 8. Germline values: CDR1 SNHLY, CDR2 FYNNEI. The CDR3 covers 15 residues. CDR3 bases: TGTGCCAGCAGTCTAACCGGGACAGGGGTCGAAAAACTGTTTTTT. Its protein product is CASSLTGTGVEKLFF.

J is TRBJ2-7 and V is TRBV27, with 9 bases fitting TRBD2. This CDR3 has 16 residues. Trimming removed 4 bases from V and 6 bases from J; junction bases left unmatched: 13. Per the germline V gene, CDR1 is MNHEY and CDR2 is SMNVEV (reference sequence). CDR3: CASSSRLSSGNLEQYF. The CDR3 DNA follows: TGTGCCAGCAGTTCCCGCTTATCTAGCGGGAATCTCGAGCAGTACTTC.

In its sample, this clone was seen a few times. The V call is TRBV7-9, the J call TRBJ1-3; D remains unclear. V was trimmed by 8 bases and J by 4 bases, leaving 0 bases between them. Germline V gene lookup returns CDR1 SEHNR and CDR2 FQNEAQ (reference sequence). This CDR3 contains 9 residues. The CDR3 sequence: CASGNTIYF. The CDR3 bases are TGTGCCAGCGGAAACACCATATATTTT. The whole variable domain, filled in from reference TRBV7-9 and TRBJ1-3, reads DTGVSQNPRHKITKRGQNVTFRCDPISEHNRLYWYRQTLGQGPEFLTYFQNEAQLEKSRLLSDRFSAERPKGSFSTLEIQRTEQGDSAMYLCASGNTIYFGEGSWLTVV.

The V and J genes are TRBV11-2 and TRBJ1-5, with D hard to call. CDR1 is SGHAT and CDR2 is FQNNGV in the germline V gene. Trimming removed 2 bases at V and 3 bases at J, with 11 bases between. The CDR3 is made up of 15 amino acids. In DNA form, the CDR3 reads TGTGCCAGCAGCTTAACACCCGGCCCCAATCAGCCCCAGCATTTT. Translating it yields CASSLTPGPNQPQHF. Using reference TRBV11-2 and TRBJ1-5 for the parts outside the CDR3, the full variable domain is EAGVAQSPRYKIIEKRQSVAFWCNPISGHATLYWYQQILGQGPKLLIQFQNNGVVDDSQLPKDRFSAERLKGVDSTLKIQPAKLEDSAVYLCASSLTPGPNQPQHFGDGTRLSIL.

V gene TRBV6-5 combines with J gene TRBJ2-6; the D is unclear. Trimming cost V 0 bases and J 0 bases, with 3 bases left between them. The CDR3 runs 15 residues. The germline V gene encodes CDR1 MNHEY and CDR2 SVGAGI. The DNA for the CDR3 is TGTGCCAGCAGTTACTCGAACTCTGGGGCCAACGTCCTGACTTTC. This encodes CASSYSNSGANVLTF.

CDR3 coding DNA: TGCGCCAGCAGTGAGCTGCAGGGCTCTTCCTACGAGCAGTACTTC. Translation gives CASSELQGSSYEQYF. The V gene is TRBV10-1, the J gene TRBJ2-7; possible D gene TRBD1, 5 bases. Germline V CDR1 and CDR2: WNHNN, SYGVQD (reference sequence). The V end was cut by 2 bases, the J end by 1 base, with 12 bases between. The CDR3 runs 15 residues.

V gene TRBV29-1 combines with J gene TRBJ2-1, with TRBD2 matching over 10 bases. V lost 5 bases and J lost 3; bases outside the gene matches: 10. CDR3 length: 16 amino acids. Germline V gene sequence: CDR1 SQVTM, CDR2 ANQGSEA. The CDR3 nucleotides are TGCAGCGTTTCAAAAAGGCTAGCGGGGGACTACAATGAGCAGTTCTTC. As protein: CSVSKRLAGDYNEQFF.

The chain couples TRBV5-1 to TRBJ2-1, with 10 bases matching TRBD2. The CDR3 has 16 amino acids. Per germline, CDR1 SGHRS and CDR2 YFSETQ. V lost 4 bases and J lost 9; bases outside the gene matches: 13. The CDR3 nucleotides are TGCGCCAGCAGCCTTGGACTAGCGGAGGGTCGCGGTGAGCAGTTCTTC. Translated: CASSLGLAEGRGEQFF. Supplemented by reference TRBV5-1 and TRBJ2-1, the full variable domain reads KAGVTQTPRYLIKTRGQQVTLSCSPISGHRSVSWYQQTPGQGLQFLFEYFSETQRNKGNFPGRFSGRQFSNSRSEMNVSTLELGDSALYLCASSLGLAEGRGEQFFGPGTRLTVL.

This clone was observed a single time. The chain combines TRBV5-5 with TRBJ2-2; D gene unclear. There are 15 residues in the CDR3. V lost 0 bases, J lost 6 bases, and 12 bases lay in between. CDR1 is SGHKS and CDR2 is YYEKEE in the germline V gene (reference sequence). The CDR3 DNA sequence: TGTGCCAGCAGCTTGGCCCGGGTGGGCCCCGGGGAGCTGTTTTTT. The encoded protein is CASSLARVGPGELFF.

The J gene is TRBJ2-1, the V gene TRBV6-1; TRBD2 matches 8 bases. The CDR3 totals 15 residues. Germline assignment: CDR1 MNHNS and CDR2 SASEGT. Trimming removed 1 base from V and 12 bases from J; junction bases left unmatched: 11. As DNA, the CDR3 is TGTGCCAGCAGTGAAGAATGGGGGAGACTAGCGACGCAGTTCTTC. Its translation: CASSEEWGRLATQFF.

The V gene is TRBV6-6, the J gene TRBJ1-5, with D tentatively TRBD1 (6 bases). This CDR3 spans 13 amino acids. Between the trimmed V and J ends, which lost 6 bases and 5 bases, there was a span of 11 bases. Germline V CDR1 and CDR2: MNHNY, SVGAGI (reference sequence). This chain's CDR3 is CASRTRGDQPQHF. The DNA for the CDR3 is TGTGCCAGCAGAACAAGGGGGGATCAGCCCCAGCATTTT.

This clone showed up just once. The V and J genes are TRBV4-1 and TRBJ2-7; no definite D call. This CDR3 spans 16 amino acids. Between the trimmed V and J ends, which lost 1 base and 0 bases, there was a span of 13 bases. Germline values: CDR1 MGHRA, CDR2 YSYEKL. CDR3 region: CASSQGWTKSSYEQYF. DNA for the CDR3: TGCGCCAGCAGCCAAGGGTGGACGAAAAGCTCCTACGAGCAGTACTTC.